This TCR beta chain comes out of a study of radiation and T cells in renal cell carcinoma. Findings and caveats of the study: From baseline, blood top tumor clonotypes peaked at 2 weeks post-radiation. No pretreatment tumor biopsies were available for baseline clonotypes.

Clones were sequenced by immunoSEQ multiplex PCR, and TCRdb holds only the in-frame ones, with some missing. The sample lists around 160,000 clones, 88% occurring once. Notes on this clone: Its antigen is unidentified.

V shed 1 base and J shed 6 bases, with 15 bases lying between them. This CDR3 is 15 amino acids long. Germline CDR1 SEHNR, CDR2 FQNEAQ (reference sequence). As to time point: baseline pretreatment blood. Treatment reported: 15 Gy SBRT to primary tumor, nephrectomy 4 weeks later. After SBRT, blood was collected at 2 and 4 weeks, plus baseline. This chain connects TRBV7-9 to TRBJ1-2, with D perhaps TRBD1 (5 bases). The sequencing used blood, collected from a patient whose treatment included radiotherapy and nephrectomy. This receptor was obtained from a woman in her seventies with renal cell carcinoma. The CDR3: CASSLEGRGGDGYTF. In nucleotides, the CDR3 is TGTGCCAGCAGCTTAGAAGGGAGGGGAGGCGATGGCTACACCTTC.